This entry is about one TCR beta chain. Looked up from germline, CDR1 is SQVTM and CDR2 is ANQGSEA. The CDR3 has 11 amino acids. V dropped 6 bases and J dropped 4 bases, with 9 bases sitting between them. The sample comes from a study of blood T cell repertoires in COVID-19. In the original analysis: Reference gene primer amplification gave nucleated cell count estimates. Here immunoSEQ multiplex PCR was the method, and the copy in TCRdb shows in-frame clones only, minus some. That table furnishes V, J and clone size, whereas the DNA furnished D and trimming. The table shows over 80,000 clones, with about 90% occurring only once.

The sequence came from a human donor in a cohort sampled during active COVID-19. The chain joins TRBV29-1 to TRBJ1-2; D remains unclear. The specimen was peripheral blood. The DNA of the CDR3 is TGCAGCGTAGCATCTTCCTATGGCTACACCTTC. Translation: CSVASSYGYTF.